Described below is a single T cell receptor (beta chain) sequence and its context. The sample comes from a study of control samples from healthy donors and cancer patients. Method: immunoSEQ multiplex PCR; TCRdb's copy keeps in-frame clones and lacks some. The table lists roughly 18,000 clones, about 88% of them singletons. The CDR3 is made up of 15 amino acids. Germline V gene data show CDR1 as SNHLY and CDR2 as FYNNEI. The V and J ends lost 7 bases and 4 bases, in that order; junction bases with no gene match: 10. The sequencing sample was made of PBMCs. The TCR sequence derives from a woman aged 55-69 years with head and neck cancer. The J gene is TRBJ1-5, the V gene TRBV2; TRBD1 aligns across 7 bases. CDR3 coding DNA: TGTGCCAGCACCGTCCAGCGACAGGGAAATCAGCCCCAGCATTTT. Translated, it gives CASTVQRQGNQPQHF.